Described below is a single TCR beta chain sequence and its context. Amplified TCR beta CDR3 regions derived from RNA transcripts. First-round RT-PCR targeting the TCR CDR3 was performed with the HTBI primer set. MiXCR was run by TCRdb on the multiplex PCR reads, yielding one entry per CDR3 protein. The sample comprises over 450,000 distinct CDR3 sequences, more than 15% of which are singletons, and approximately 18% rests with the top ten. J gave up 5 bases and V 0 bases, and 7 bases lay outside the gene matches. The germline gives CDR1 GTSNPN, CDR2 SVGIG (reference sequence). This CDR3 contains 15 residues. This sample is drawn from a study of T cells in Graves' hyperthyroidism and ophthalmopathy.

The TCR sequence derives from a woman aged 18-29 years with Graves' ophthalmopathy. The chain employs TRBV30 and TRBJ2-3, with 8 nucleotides matching TRBD2. The material sequenced was blood. The CDR3 spells CAWSVQAGGGDTQYF. CDR3 nucleotides: TGTGCCTGGAGTGTACAGGCGGGAGGAGGAGATACGCAGTATTTT.